This section outlines one T cell receptor beta chain sequence together with its context. This sample was included in a study of T cells after yellow fever vaccination. TCRdb reanalysed the 5' RACE reads using MiXCR and keeps one entry per CDR3 protein. The data hold 500,000 to 650,000 distinct CDR3 sequences, with around an eighth observed a single time. The clonotype comes from a man aged 25 to 45 who received the YFV17D yellow fever vaccine. The sequencing here drew on PBMCs, taken on the day of the yellow fever booster vaccination.

CDR3: CASSDTGRNYEQYF. In DNA form, the CDR3 reads TGTGCCAGCAGCGATACCGGGAGGAACTACGAGCAGTACTTC. The genes are TRBV6-1 and TRBJ2-7; 7 bases agree with TRBD2. V gave up 6 bases and J gave up 3 bases; unmatched junction bases: 8. Germline lookup yields CDR1 MNHNS and CDR2 SASEGT. This CDR3 has 14 amino acids.